This paragraph reports one TCR beta chain. As yet, its antigen is unknown. This sample was taken from a study of beta chain features in type 1 diabetes. General study points: Fewer junction insertions and more nucleotide deletions appeared in type 1 diabetes patients.

In germline, CDR1 is SQVTM, CDR2 ANQGSEA. The CDR3 covers 14 residues. The ends were cut back, 1 base at V and 0 bases at J, with 8 bases in the middle. The isolated RNA, all of it, was reverse transcribed, so expressed TCRB transcripts were what got sequenced. The assay was immunoSEQ multiplex PCR, and TCRdb's table has in-frame clones only and misses some. This sample has about 220,000 clones, with about a tenth found just once. This TCR derives from a man in his late teens or twenties in good health. Sequencing was performed on central memory CD4+ T cells from blood. This chain joins TRBV29-1 and TRBJ2-3; D is possibly TRBD2 (5 bases). CDR3 sequence (DNA): TGCAGCGTTGAAGGGCGCGGGAGCACAGATACGCAGTATTTT. Amino acids: CSVEGRGSTDTQYF.